This note documents a single T cell receptor beta chain sequence. Antigen: not known. cDNA libraries for TRB were generated by 5' RACE incorporating UMI labels. Reprocessing the 5' RACE reads, TCRdb reports a single entry for every CDR3 protein and omits DNA. The sample data list 69,000 or so distinct CDR3 sequences. The data were taken from a study of CXCR3-negative and CXCR3-positive naive CD8 T cells. Overall study findings and caveats: Researchers report that CXCR3-positive naive cells carry more hydrophobic TRB CDR3s than CXCR3-negative naive cells. Comparably high diversity was seen in both naive subsets, and much lower diversity in memory CD8+ cells. CD5 surface expression was similar among naive subsets, and TCR strength was estimated by inference from TRB CDR3 properties.

The sequenced material came from naive CXCR3- CD8+ T cells from blood. Subset: CD45RO-CCR7+CD27+CD95- naive CD8+ T cells lacking CXCR3 (TNR3-). The receptor comes from a human donor in good health. Some clones in this sample may be carry-over from other donors' samples.

The CDR3 reads CASSLWETRETQYF. The gene calls are TRBV28 and TRBJ2-5. The length of the CDR3 is 14 residues. Germline CDR1 MDHEN, CDR2 SYDVKM. Variable domain in full (rest from reference TRBV28 and TRBJ2-5): DVKVTQSSRYLVKRTGEKVFLECVQDMDHENMFWYRQDPGLGLRLIYFSYDVKMKEKGDIPEGYSVSREKKERFSLILESASTNQTSMYLCASSLWETRETQYFGPGTRLLVL.